This T cell receptor (beta chain) came from a study of T cell responses to AZD1222 COVID-19 vaccine. General study findings and limits: Just a handful of AZD1222 recipients tested seropositive at baseline. Spike was spanned by vaccine-associated CD4 TCRs, with dominance at 160-218 and 743-854.

Germline values: CDR1 SGDLS, CDR2 YYNGEE. This CDR3 spans 18 amino acids. V trimming: 3 bases; J trimming: 4 bases; junction bases outside the gene matches: 14. Assay used: immunoSEQ multiplex PCR; TCRdb lists only in-frame clones, some missing. The repertoire holds 150,000 to 200,000 clones, 90% to 95% seen once, with around 1.2% in the top ten. Concerning this clone: Its antigen is not identified.

The chain is built from TRBV9 and TRBJ2-1; 9 bases fit TRBD1. The TCR was taken from an adult who received the AZD1222 COVID-19 vaccine. This sample comprised peripheral blood, obtained 28 days after the second AZD1222 dose. CDR3 residues: CASSANRKGQGLYNEQFF. CDR3 DNA sequence: TGTGCCAGCAGCGCCAACCGAAAGGGACAGGGTTTGTACAATGAGCAGTTCTTC.